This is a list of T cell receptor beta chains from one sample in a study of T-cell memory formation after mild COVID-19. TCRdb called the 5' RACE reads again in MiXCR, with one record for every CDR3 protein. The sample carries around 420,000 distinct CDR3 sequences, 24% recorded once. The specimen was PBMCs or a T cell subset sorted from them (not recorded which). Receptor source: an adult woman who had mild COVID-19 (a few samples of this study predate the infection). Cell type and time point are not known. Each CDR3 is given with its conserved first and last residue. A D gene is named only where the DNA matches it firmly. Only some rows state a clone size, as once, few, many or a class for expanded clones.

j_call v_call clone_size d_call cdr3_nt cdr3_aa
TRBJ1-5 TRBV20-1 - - TGCAGTGCTTCCCAGGGGTACGGGGATCGGCCCCAGCATTTT CSASQGYGDRPQHF
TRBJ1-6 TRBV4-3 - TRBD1 TGCGCCAGCAGCCAAGACCCGGGACAGGGTAATTCACCCCTCCACTTT CASSQDPGQGNSPLHF
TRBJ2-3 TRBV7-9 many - TGTGCCAGGTCATCACATACGCAGTATTTT CARSSHTQYF
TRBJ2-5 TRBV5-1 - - TGCGCCAGCAGTTCGGGTTTTCAAGAGACCCAGTACTTC CASSSGFQETQYF
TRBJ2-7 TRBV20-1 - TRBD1 TGCAGTGCCCGAGGGGACAGGGTGTACTACGAGCAGTACTTC CSARGDRVYYEQYF
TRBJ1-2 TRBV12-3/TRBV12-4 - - TGTGCCAGCACTATAGGGGGTTCCAACTATGGCTACACCTTC CASTIGGSNYGYTF
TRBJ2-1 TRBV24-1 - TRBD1 TGTGCCACCAGTGATTTGGGACAGGGGGCGAACAATGAGCAGTTCTTC CATSDLGQGANNEQFF
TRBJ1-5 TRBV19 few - TGTGCCAGTAGTCCACGGAGAGGGCACAATCAGCCCCAGCATTTT CASSPRRGHNQPQHF
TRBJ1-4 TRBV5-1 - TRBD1 TGCGCCAGCAGTCGAAGCCTTCAGGGGGTGGCCAATGAAAAACTGTTTTTT CASSRSLQGVANEKLFF
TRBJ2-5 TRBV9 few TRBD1 TGTGCCAGCAGCGGGGACAGGGAATATGAGACCCAGTACTTC CASSGDREYETQYF
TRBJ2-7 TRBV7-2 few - TGTGCCAGCAGCGTACTCGGGATCGGTAGTATGTACGAGCAGTACTTC CASSVLGIGSMYEQYF
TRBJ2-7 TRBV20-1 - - TGCAGTGCTAGCCCAAGGAGGATACCCTACGAGCAGTACTTC CSASPRRIPYEQYF
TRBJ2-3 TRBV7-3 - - TGTGCCAGCAGCTCGGGAGTTGCAGATACGCAGTATTTT CASSSGVADTQYF
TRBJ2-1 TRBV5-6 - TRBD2 TGTGCCAGCAGCCCACGACCGGGACTAGCGTCTGAGCAGTTCTTC CASSPRPGLASEQFF
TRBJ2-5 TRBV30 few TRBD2 TGTGCCTGGAGCTCGACCCGGACTAGCGTACAAGAGACCCAGTACTTC CAWSSTRTSVQETQYF
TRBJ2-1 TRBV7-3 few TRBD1 TGTGCCAGCAGCTTAAACAGGGGGAGATTCAATGAGCAGTTCTTC CASSLNRGRFNEQFF
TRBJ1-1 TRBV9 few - TGTGCCAGCAATCCGGGATCGAACACTGAAGCTTTCTTT CASNPGSNTEAFF
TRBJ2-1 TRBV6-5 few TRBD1 TGTGCCAGCAGTTACAACAGGGGGAAGCAGTTCTTC CASSYNRGKQFF
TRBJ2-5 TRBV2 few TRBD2 TGTGCCAGCAGTCCCCGGGGACTAGCGGGAGAGTATGTCGGAGAGACCCAGTACTTC CASSPRGLAGEYVGETQYF
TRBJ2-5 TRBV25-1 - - TGTGCCAGCAGTGACTTAGAGATACAAGAGACCCAGTACTTC CASSDLEIQETQYF
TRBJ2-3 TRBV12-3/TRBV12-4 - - TGTGCCAGCAGCCCCCCTGGACCCCAACTTAACACAGATACGCAGTATTTT CASSPPGPQLNTDTQYF
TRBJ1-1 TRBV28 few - TGTGCCAGCACCCGCCCCTCAACTGAAGCTTTCTTT CASTRPSTEAFF
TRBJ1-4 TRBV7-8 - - TGTGCCAGCAGACCCTCAGGGCCATCTAATGAAAAACTGTTTTTT CASRPSGPSNEKLFF
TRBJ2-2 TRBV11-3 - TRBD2 TGTGCCAGCAGCCCGAGCAGGACGGGAGGGCCCTCCGGGGAGCTGTTTTTT CASSPSRTGGPSGELFF
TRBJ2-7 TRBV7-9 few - TGTGCCAGCAGCCTAATCCGGGACCTAGACTCCTACGAGCAGTACTTC CASSLIRDLDSYEQYF